This is a list of T cell receptor beta chains from one sample in a study of T cell responses to AZD1222 COVID-19 vaccine. Profiling relied on immunoSEQ multiplex PCR, and the TCRdb table lists in-frame clones only, not all of them. Of more than 110,000 clones in the sample, 80% to 90% were seen once. Sample: peripheral blood, taken on day 0 of AZD1222 vaccination. These TCRs come from an adult in good health. The CDR3 runs from the conserved cysteine through the conserved F or W. D genes are given only for firm matches.

J | D | V | CDR3
TRBJ2-5 | NA | TRBV19 | CASSIRVLLLETQYF
TRBJ2-7 | NA | TRBV23-1 | CASSQFAVGYEQYF
TRBJ1-1 | NA | TRBV24-1 | CATRRTENTEAFF
TRBJ2-2 | TRBD2 | TRBV9 | CASSVAGGTGELFF
TRBJ2-1 | TRBD2 | TRBV9 | CASSVGLAGGGLYNEQFF
TRBJ2-5 | NA | TRBV5-1 | CASSHDLTQGGLGETQYF
TRBJ1-1 | NA | TRBV11-2 | CASSLDRKNTEAFF
TRBJ2-7 | TRBD2 | TRBV5-4 | CASSLGTSGNEQYF
TRBJ2-7 | NA | TRBV30 | CAWSGSSSYEQYF
TRBJ2-2 | TRBD1 | TRBV6-5 | CASSRTGGIGELFF
TRBJ2-7 | NA | TRBV5-4 | CASSPGGFTYEQYF
TRBJ2-1 | TRBD2 | TRBV28 | CASSLAGVYNEQFF
TRBJ2-3 | NA | TRBV10-2 | CASSDLADTQYF
TRBJ1-1 | TRBD1 | TRBV12-3/TRBV12-4 | CASSSGTETRAFF
TRBJ1-4 | NA | TRBV6-1 | CASSETPGRGAEKLFF
TRBJ1-2 | TRBD1 | TRBV4-1 | CASSQVTGGGYGYTF
TRBJ2-7 | TRBD1 | TRBV5-5 | CASSLVLGTDYEQYF
TRBJ1-1 | TRBD1 | TRBV7-2 | CASSLATGAGTEAFF
TRBJ1-1 | TRBD1 | TRBV28 | CASSFRGLRDTEAFF
TRBJ1-2 | NA | TRBV5-5 | CASSYPTGTDGYTF
TRBJ1-1 | NA | TRBV11-2 | CASSLEAGLAAFF
TRBJ2-4 | TRBD2 | TRBV7-8 | CASSLAGGRGKNIQYF
TRBJ2-7 | NA | TRBV7-9 | CASSLTGRLEPYEQYF
TRBJ2-1 | NA | TRBV9 | CASSVFGTAYNEQFF
TRBJ2-1 | NA | TRBV25-1 | CASSETASSYNEQFF
TRBJ2-3 | TRBD2 | TRBV28 | CATQGAGGVTDTQYF
TRBJ2-1 | TRBD2 | TRBV29-1 | CSVVPGTSLLGEQFF
TRBJ1-3 | NA | TRBV7-9 | CASSLSAALSGNTIYF
TRBJ2-1 | TRBD1 | TRBV24-1 | CATSDDDGQGRWVFGEQFF
TRBJ2-5 | NA | TRBV7-7 | CASSLREAGSETQYF
TRBJ2-7 | NA | TRBV9 | CASSVGGLNPYEQYF
TRBJ2-7 | TRBD1 | TRBV11-3 | CASSLVPTGVGSEQYF
TRBJ2-3 | NA | TRBV30 | CAWSGGDTQYF
TRBJ1-5 | NA | TRBV19 | CASSRTELPNSNQPQHF
TRBJ1-5 | NA | TRBV4-1 | CASSQALVGLGQPQHF
TRBJ2-2 | NA | TRBV5-4 | CASSPKGSNTGELFF
TRBJ1-3 | NA | TRBV5-4 | CASSFGPLRSGNTIYF
TRBJ1-6 | NA | TRBV19 | CASSIEGFGSPLHF
TRBJ2-5 | NA | TRBV10-3 | CAISESTGGPGTQYF
TRBJ1-2 | TRBD1 | TRBV19 | CASTADRSVYGYTF
TRBJ2-1 | NA | TRBV7-6 | CASSAGPHNEQFF
TRBJ1-1 | NA | TRBV19 | CASSIVNTEAFF
TRBJ1-6 | NA | TRBV5-4 | CASSLGGLTVYNSPLHF
TRBJ2-3 | NA | TRBV6-2/TRBV6-3 | CASSYRGASTDTQYF
TRBJ1-5 | NA | TRBV30 | CAWSVPGAIPQPQHF
TRBJ1-1 | TRBD1 | TRBV7-9 | CASSSQQGQEAFF
TRBJ2-2 | NA | TRBV12-3/TRBV12-4 | CASKQGWTGELFF
TRBJ2-3 | TRBD2 | TRBV28 | CASRLAGVDTQYF
TRBJ1-1 | TRBD1 | TRBV30 | CAWSYGQDLRAAFF
TRBJ2-2 | NA | TRBV6-2/TRBV6-3 | CASSPVAGRGARELFF
TRBJ2-5 | NA | TRBV7-9 | CASSPGQLETQYF
TRBJ2-1 | NA | TRBV21-1 | CASSKVRTGQFF